Detailed here is one T cell receptor beta chain. The antigen is not known. This specimen belongs to a study of cytomegalovirus exposure and HLA in healthy donors. Germline CDR1 is MNHEY and CDR2 is SVGAGI. This CDR3 comprises 15 residues. V gave up 5 bases and J gave up 0 bases, with 11 bases separating them. Primers for the PCR totalled 60 Vbeta and 13 Jbeta. Data came from immunoSEQ multiplex PCR; TCRdb stores just in-frame clones and leaves some out. This table has tens of thousands of clones, 78% appearing once. Overall study findings and caveats: For most TCR beta V segments, an earlier analysis put the productive rate at about 87% or about 30% of the time.

The chain is built from TRBV6-5 and TRBJ2-1; tentatively, D is TRBD2 (5 bases). The receptor comes from a male donor in good health and CMV-seropositive. The sample was PBMCs. The DNA of the CDR3 is TGTGCCAGCAGTGTCAGCGGAAGCTCCTACAATGAGCAGTTCTTC. Translated: CASSVSGSSYNEQFF.